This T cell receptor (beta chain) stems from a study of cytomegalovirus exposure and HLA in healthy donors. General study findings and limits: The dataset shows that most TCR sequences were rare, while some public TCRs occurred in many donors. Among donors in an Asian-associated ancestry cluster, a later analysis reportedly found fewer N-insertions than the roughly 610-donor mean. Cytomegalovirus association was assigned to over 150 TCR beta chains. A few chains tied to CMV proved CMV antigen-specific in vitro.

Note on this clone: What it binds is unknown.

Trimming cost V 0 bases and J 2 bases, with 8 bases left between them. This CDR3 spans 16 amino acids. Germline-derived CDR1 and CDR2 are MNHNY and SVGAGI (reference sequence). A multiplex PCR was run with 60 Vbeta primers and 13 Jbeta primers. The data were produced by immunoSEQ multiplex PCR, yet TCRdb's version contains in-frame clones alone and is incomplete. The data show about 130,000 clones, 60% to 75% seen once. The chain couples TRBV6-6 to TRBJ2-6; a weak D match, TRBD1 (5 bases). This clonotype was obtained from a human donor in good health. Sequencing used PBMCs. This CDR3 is CASSYSVGAGANVLTF. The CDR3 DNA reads TGTGCCAGCAGTTACTCGGTAGGGGCTGGGGCCAACGTCCTGACTTTC.